Listed here are 21 T cell receptor beta chains from one sample, sequenced in a study of CD8 T cells in ankylosing spondylitis. TCRdb processed the 5' RACE reads anew with MiXCR; each CDR3 protein has one entry. The table includes about 250,000 distinct CDR3 sequences, about 30% detected once. Sequencing input: blood, either unsorted or a sorted T cell fraction (not recorded which). The receptors stem from a male donor with ankylosing spondylitis or in good health (not recorded which).

As concerns this clonotype: A read error may account for a junction end that differs from germline. The chain carries TRBV20-1 and TRBJ2-1, with D perhaps TRBD2 (7 bases). The CDR3 loop spans 17 amino acids. Germline loops: CDR1 DFQATT, CDR2 SNEGSKA (reference sequence). As DNA, the CDR3 is TGCTGTGCTAGAGATGGTGCGGGGGCCCCGTGGGTTGATGAGCAGTTCTTC. Translated, it gives CCARDGAGAPWVDEQFF.

This clonotype was found a few times. The chain combines TRBV20-1 with TRBJ1-4, with 9 bases that match TRBD1. The CDR3 extends over 16 amino acids. After removal of 0 bases from V and 4 bases from J, the junction contained 6 bases not matched to a gene. Germline CDR1 reads DFQATT; CDR2 reads SNEGSKA (reference sequence). The CDR3 loop reads CSARDRPGQGNEKLFF. The CDR3 DNA follows: TGCAGTGCTAGAGATCGTCCGGGACAGGGTAATGAAAAACTGTTTTTT.

The V gene is TRBV29-1, the J gene TRBJ2-3, with 8 positions matching TRBD2. This CDR3 is 15 amino acids long. V shed 4 bases, J shed 2 bases, and the junction held 8 bases outside the gene matches. Germline loops: CDR1 SQVTM, CDR2 ANQGSEA. The CDR3 region is CSVVLAGRYTDTQYF. The CDR3 nucleotides are TGCAGCGTTGTCTTAGCGGGGCGTTACACAGATACGCAGTATTTT.

This clonotype showed up just a few times. The chain has TRBV19 and TRBJ1-5, with D hard to call. Germline values: CDR1 LNHDA, CDR2 SQIVND (reference sequence). The V and J ends lost 3 bases and 3 bases respectively, with 9 bases between them. The CDR3 sequence is 14 residues long. The chain's CDR3 is CASSMDRNNQPQHF. As DNA, the CDR3 is TGTGCCAGTAGTATGGACCGGAACAATCAGCCCCAGCATTTT.

In this sample, this clonotype turned up a few times. The V gene is TRBV5-8, the J gene TRBJ1-6; D unclear. This CDR3 region has 16 residues. V was trimmed by 4 bases and J by 9 bases, leaving 20 bases between them. Germline V lookup: CDR1 SGHTS, CDR2 YDEGEE. CDR3 protein: CASSAGHFTYGSPLHF. As DNA, the CDR3 is TGTGCCAGCAGCGCGGGTCACTTCACTTATGGTTCACCCCTCCACTTT.

The chain combines TRBV5-1 with TRBJ2-5; TRBD2 agrees at 9 bases. Germline CDR1 and CDR2: SGHRS and YFSETQ. CDR3 length: 16 residues. With V trimmed by 3 bases and J by 10 bases, 16 bases remained unmatched. In DNA, the CDR3 is TGCGCCAGCAGCTCTCGGGATAGCGGGGGCCCTGTGTACCAGTACTTC. Translation gives CASSSRDSGGPVYQYF.

This clonotype was recorded once. One end of the junction does not line up with germline, which may come from a read error. The rearrangement joins TRBV4-2 to TRBJ2-3, with D possibly matching TRBD2 (6 bases). Germline V lookup: CDR1 LGHNA, CDR2 YNFKEQ. The CDR3 runs to 13 residues. CDR3 amino acids: CASSHPEGIAEDF. The CDR3 bases are TGTGCCAGCAGCCACCCCGAGGGAATAGCGGAGGATTTT.

This sequence joins TRBV7-8 and TRBJ1-1; possibly TRBD1 for D (6 bases). This CDR3 is 13 amino acids long. Germline lookup yields CDR1 SGHVS and CDR2 FQNEAQ. V lost 3 bases, J lost 4 bases, and 9 bases lay in between. CDR3 bases: TGTGCCAGCAGCTTCACAGGGCTCACTGAAGCTTTCTTT. Translated: CASSFTGLTEAFF.

Points on this clonotype: An end of the junction does not agree with germline; a read error may underlie this. The gene calls are TRBV7-7 and TRBJ2-1; D could derive from TRBD1 or TRBD2 (5 bases each). CDR1 and CDR2 from the germline V gene are SSHAT and FNYEAQ (reference sequence). The length of the CDR3 is 13 residues. This CDR3 is CASSLAQGDEQFF. CDR3 in DNA: TGTGCTAGCAGCTTAGCGCAGGGCGATGAGCAGTTCTTC.

The rearrangement uses TRBV5-5 and TRBJ1-2; D ambiguous. The CDR3 spans 15 residues. CDR1 and CDR2 (germline): SGHKS, YYEKEE (reference sequence). V was shortened by 2 bases and J by 7 bases, with 18 bases between the two germline ends. DNA of the CDR3: TGTGCCAGCAGCTTCACACTGGACGTCGGAGGTGGCTACACCTTC. Residues: CASSFTLDVGGGYTF.

CDR3 region: CASSPGNTGELFF. The CDR3 nucleotides read TGTGCCAGCAGCCCCGGGAACACCGGGGAGCTGTTTTTT. J is TRBJ2-2 and V is TRBV9; D not resolved. The CDR3 totals 13 residues. Germline V gives CDR1 SGDLS, CDR2 YYNGEE. Trimming stripped 4 bases from V and 1 base from J, with 5 bases between. The full variable domain, in which reference TRBV9 and TRBJ2-2 provide the parts outside the CDR3, is DSGVTQTPKHLITATGQRVTLRCSPRSGDLSVYWYQQSLDQGLQFLIQYYNGEERAKGNILERFSAQQFPDLHSELNLSSLELGDSALYFCASSPGNTGELFFGEGSRLTVL.

This clonotype showed up many times. The rearrangement joins TRBV20-1 to TRBJ2-1; TRBD2 might be the D (5 bases). The length of the CDR3 is 14 residues. V gave up 1 base and J gave up 10 bases, with 17 bases separating them. Germline loops: CDR1 DFQATT, CDR2 SNEGSKA (reference sequence). For the CDR3, the DNA is TGCAGTGCTAGAGCCCCTACCGGGATTGGGGAGCAGTTCTTC. Encoded protein: CSARAPTGIGEQFF.

This clonotype was seen a handful of times. The CDR3 protein is CSARELARHSSTDTQYF. CDR3 bases: TGCAGTGCTAGAGAGTTGGCCCGACACTCTAGCACAGATACGCAGTATTTT. The rearrangement joins TRBV20-1 to TRBJ2-3; the D is unclear. The germline V gene has CDR1 DFQATT and CDR2 SNEGSKA (reference sequence). V gave up 0 bases and J gave up 0 bases, with 16 bases separating them. The CDR3 length is 17 residues.

The rearrangement uses TRBV29-1 and TRBJ2-7; D is undetermined. The CDR3 extends over 13 amino acids. Trimming removed 4 bases at V and 0 bases at J, with 10 bases between. The germline V gene encodes CDR1 SQVTM and CDR2 ANQGSEA. In DNA, the CDR3 is TGCAGCGTTGTCCCAGGTAGCTCCTACGAGCAGTACTTC. Amino acids: CSVVPGSSYEQYF.

For the CDR3, the DNA is TGTGCCAGCAGCGCAACCGGGACATCGGGCTACGAGCAGTACTTC. Its protein is CASSATGTSGYEQYF. The chain joins TRBV9 to TRBJ2-7, with D perhaps matching TRBD1 (6 bases). Germline-derived CDR1 and CDR2 are SGDLS and YYNGEE. V was shortened by 3 bases and J by 3 bases, with 16 bases between the two germline ends. There are 15 residues in the CDR3.

This chain uses TRBV7-9 with TRBJ1-1; D call uncertain. There are 15 residues in the CDR3. The V gene lost 5 bases and the J gene lost 6 bases, with 19 bases spanning the gap. CDR1 and CDR2 (germline): SEHNR, FQNEAQ (reference sequence). The CDR3: CASSPKIRLSAEAFF. The CDR3 DNA follows: TGTGCCAGCAGCCCAAAAATAAGGTTGAGCGCTGAAGCTTTCTTT.

This clonotype was counted a few times. The chain has TRBV28 and TRBJ1-2; tentatively, D is TRBD1 (6 bases). The ends were cut back, 2 bases at V and 4 bases at J, with 8 bases in the middle. The CDR3 contains 13 residues. Germline-derived CDR1 and CDR2 are MDHEN and SYDVKM. The chain's CDR3 is CASSLRGGYGYTF. The CDR3 region has the DNA TGTGCCAGCAGTTTACGAGGGGGCTATGGCTACACCTTC.

V is TRBV5-6 and J is TRBJ2-1, with 7 bases fitting TRBD2. CDR1 SGHDT and CDR2 YYEEEE come from the germline V gene. The CDR3 totals 15 residues. With V trimmed by 2 bases and J by 4 bases, 6 bases remained unmatched. This chain's CDR3 is CASSLFAGEYNEQFF. The DNA of the CDR3 is TGTGCCAGCAGCTTATTTGCGGGGGAGTACAATGAGCAGTTCTTC.

The rearrangement links TRBV4-1 to TRBJ1-4; D is unclear. Germline V gene data show CDR1 as MGHRA and CDR2 as YSYEKL. The CDR3 has 12 amino acids. Trimming took 0 bases from V and 8 from J, leaving 4 bases between them. CDR3 DNA sequence: TGCGCCAGCAGCCAAGAACAGGAAAAACTGTTTTTT. Translated, it gives CASSQEQEKLFF.

There are a few counts of this clonotype. This chain uses TRBV25-1 with TRBJ2-7; 10 positions match TRBD2. The CDR3 runs to 15 residues. Losses at the gene ends were 3 bases for V and 1 base for J; bases not matched to a gene: 3. CDR1 and CDR2 (germline): MGHDK, SYGVNS. The CDR3 DNA is TGTGCCAGCAGTGATCCGACTAGCGGGTCCTACGAGCAGTACTTC. Amino acids: CASSDPTSGSYEQYF.

A few counts support this clonotype. The chain employs TRBV20-1 and TRBJ2-3, with D unclear. The V end was cut by 0 bases, the J end by 0 bases, with 7 bases between. Germline V lookup: CDR1 DFQATT, CDR2 SNEGSKA (reference sequence). The CDR3 length is 14 residues. In DNA, the CDR3 is TGCAGTGCTAGAGAAGGTACTAGCACAGATACGCAGTATTTT. Residues: CSAREGTSTDTQYF.